This T cell receptor (beta chain) was sequenced for a study of shared clonotypes between healthy human individuals. Findings of the study overall: Clonotype sharing levels among donors were expected to vary with sequencing depth.

Profiling relied on immunoSEQ multiplex PCR, and the TCRdb table lists in-frame clones only, not all of them. The profile covers some 1 million clones, with around 74% appearing a single time and approximately 1.5% taken by the ten largest. Comment on this clone: Its antigen is as yet unknown.

In germline, CDR1 is MNHNS, CDR2 SASEGT. V shed 7 bases and J shed 3 bases, with 16 bases lying between them. There are 15 residues in the CDR3. Sequencing was done on a sample of memory CD4+ T cells sorted from blood. Subset denoted: CD45RA-negative fraction. The chain uses TRBV6-1 and TRBJ1-5, with a tentative D call TRBD1 (6 bases). This receptor was obtained from a man between 18 and 35 years old in good health. The CDR3 DNA follows: TGTGCCAGCAAGGGGGAAAGGACTATCAATCAGCCCCAGCATTTT. Residues: CASKGERTINQPQHF.